Below are 10 T cell receptor beta chains sequenced from a single sample in a study of blood T cells in healthy people across ages. A sample-barcoded 5' primer and a J-beta primer mix were used in a second PCR of about 7 to 12 cycles. From the 5' RACE reads, TCRdb called clonotypes with MiXCR, one entry per CDR3 protein. Of hundreds of thousands of distinct CDR3 sequences listed, 44% are singletons. Input material: blood. All receptors derive from a man in his fifties or sixties in good health.

In the case of this clonotype: An end of the junction differs from the germline gene, which may be a read error. The rearrangement joins TRBV4-3 to TRBJ2-1; D unresolved. Germline CDR1 LGHNA, CDR2 YSLEER. The CDR3 is 16 residues long. The CDR3 DNA reads as TGCGCCAGCAGCCAAGATCTCACCCGACCGTCCAATGGGCAGTTCTTC. This codes for CASSQDLTRPSNGQFF.

V and J are TRBV18 and TRBJ2-1; 8 positions agree with TRBD1. CDR1 is KGHSH, CDR2 LQKENI, per germline. The CDR3 spans 15 residues. The J segment lost 2 bases and the V segment lost 8 bases, leaving 8 bases of the junction unmatched. This chain's CDR3 is CASPQQGGAYNEQFF. The DNA for the CDR3 is TGTGCCAGCCCACAACAGGGGGGCGCCTACAATGAGCAGTTCTTC.

The table lists this clonotype with a few counts. The V call is TRBV7-2, the J call TRBJ1-2; D is undetermined. CDR1 SGHTA and CDR2 FQGNSA come from the germline V gene. V was trimmed by 4 bases and J by 0 bases, leaving 12 bases between them. The CDR3 length is 15 residues. CDR3: CASSSHSRANYGYTF. CDR3 coding DNA: TGTGCCAGCAGCTCGCACAGTCGAGCTAACTATGGCTACACCTTC.

The chain links TRBV11-2 to TRBJ1-1; D might be TRBD1 (5 bases). Germline V CDR1 and CDR2: SGHAT, FQNNGV. The V gene lost 1 base and the J gene lost 5 bases, with 20 bases spanning the gap. This CDR3 contains 17 residues. The CDR3 is CASSLGRAGIGWTEAFF. CDR3 bases: TGTGCCAGCAGCTTAGGACGGGCAGGGATAGGTTGGACTGAAGCTTTCTTT. Filled out from reference TRBV11-2 and TRBJ1-1, the complete variable domain reads EAGVAQSPRYKIIEKRQSVAFWCNPISGHATLYWYQQILGQGPKLLIQFQNNGVVDDSQLPKDRFSAERLKGVDSTLKIQPAKLEDSAVYLCASSLGRAGIGWTEAFFGQGTRLTVV.

This sequence joins TRBV20-1 and TRBJ1-1; D is unresolved. The CDR3 consists of 11 residues. Germline V gene lookup returns CDR1 DFQATT and CDR2 SNEGSKA (reference sequence). CDR3 in amino acids: CRPGQTTEAFF. Here the CDR3 DNA reads TGCAGACCTGGGCAAACCACTGAAGCTTTCTTT.

The V and J genes are TRBV20-1 and TRBJ2-3, with D perhaps TRBD1 (6 bases). Looked up from germline, CDR1 is DFQATT and CDR2 is SNEGSKA (reference sequence). The CDR3 totals 13 residues. Trimming took 5 bases from V and 1 from J, leaving 10 bases between them. CDR3 nucleotide sequence: TGCAGTGCTCCTAGGACAGGCACAGATACGCAGTATTTT. Protein sequence: CSAPRTGTDTQYF.

This clonotype came up a few times. V usage is TRBV30 and J usage is TRBJ2-7, with D tentatively TRBD1 (6 bases). V was clipped by 4 bases and J by 1 base, with 14 bases between them. This CDR3 has 14 amino acids. From germline, CDR1 is GTSNPN and CDR2 SVGIG (reference sequence). In DNA, the CDR3 is TGTGCCTGGACCGCATTGGACAGATCCTACGAGCAGTACTTC. Translated: CAWTALDRSYEQYF.

Ten or more counts support this clonotype. The chain joins TRBV12-3 or TRBV12-4 to TRBJ2-7; TRBD2 is a possible D gene (5 bases). The length of the CDR3 is 10 residues. The V and J ends lost 6 bases and 9 bases respectively, with 9 bases between them. In DNA form, the CDR3 reads TGTGCCAGCAGAAGCAGCGGGCAGTACTTC. It specifies CASRSSGQYF.

This chain uses TRBV20-1 with TRBJ2-1; TRBD1 or TRBD2 may be the D gene (5 bases each). Germline-derived CDR1 and CDR2 are DFQATT and SNEGSKA (reference sequence). This CDR3 spans 15 amino acids. Trimming pared 2 bases from V and 6 bases from J, leaving 17 bases between. The CDR3 region is CSARSRDGIGNEQFF. CDR3 DNA: TGCAGTGCTAGATCCCGGGACGGGATCGGCAATGAGCAGTTCTTC.

The chain uses TRBV29-1 and TRBJ1-4; D call uncertain. The CDR3 is 12 amino acids. CDR1 is SQVTM and CDR2 is ANQGSEA in the germline V gene. Trimming removed 4 bases from V and 3 bases from J, with 6 bases in between. CDR3 sequence reads: CSVGVSNEKLFF. In DNA, the CDR3 is TGCAGCGTTGGGGTTTCTAATGAAAAACTGTTTTTT.